These T cell receptor beta chains were read from a single sample in a study of cytomegalovirus exposure and HLA in healthy donors. The data were produced by immunoSEQ multiplex PCR, yet TCRdb's version contains in-frame clones alone and is incomplete. The sample table includes about 130,000 clones. Sequenced input: PBMCs. The receptors stem from a man younger than 35 in good health and CMV-seronegative. CDR3s include the opening cysteine and the closing phenylalanine or tryptophan. Fields, in order: J gene, V gene, D gene, CDR3 protein, CDR3 DNA. The D gene is left open where the match is weak.

J gene: TRBJ1-2
V gene: TRBV2
D gene: TRBD1
CDR3 protein: CATRDRSYGYTF
CDR3 DNA: TGTGCCACTCGGGACAGGAGTTATGGCTACACCTTC

J gene: TRBJ1-3
V gene: TRBV28
D gene: NA
CDR3 protein: CASSPGLSSGNTIYF
CDR3 DNA: TGTGCCAGCAGCCCGGGTCTTAGCTCTGGAAACACCATATATTTT

J gene: TRBJ2-3
V gene: TRBV5-1
D gene: NA
CDR3 protein: CASSLVGAFADTQYF
CDR3 DNA: TGCGCCAGCAGCTTGGTGGGGGCCTTTGCAGATACGCAGTATTTT

J gene: TRBJ1-1
V gene: TRBV28
D gene: TRBD1
CDR3 protein: CASSHPTGGSSEAFF
CDR3 DNA: TGTGCCAGCAGTCACCCGACAGGGGGAAGTAGTGAAGCTTTCTTT

J gene: TRBJ1-5
V gene: TRBV2
D gene: TRBD1
CDR3 protein: CASRNRGMGNQPQHF
CDR3 DNA: TGTGCCAGCAGGAACAGGGGAATGGGCAATCAGCCCCAGCATTTT

J gene: TRBJ1-2
V gene: TRBV7-2
D gene: NA
CDR3 protein: CASSALQWGRNTF
CDR3 DNA: TGTGCCAGCAGCGCTTTACAGTGGGGGAGGAACACCTTC

J gene: TRBJ2-7
V gene: TRBV9
D gene: NA
CDR3 protein: CASSQSSTGSYEQYF
CDR3 DNA: TGTGCCAGCAGCCAATCATCCACCGGCTCCTACGAGCAGTACTTC

J gene: TRBJ1-5
V gene: TRBV19
D gene: TRBD1
CDR3 protein: CASSKGGTGKTHQPQHF
CDR3 DNA: TGTGCCAGTAGTAAGGGCGGGACAGGGAAGACTCATCAGCCCCAGCATTTT

J gene: TRBJ1-2
V gene: TRBV6-6
D gene: NA
CDR3 protein: CASTARGWSYGYTF
CDR3 DNA: TGTGCCAGCACCGCGAGAGGGTGGAGCTATGGCTACACCTTC

J gene: TRBJ2-2
V gene: TRBV10-3
D gene: TRBD2
CDR3 protein: CAISYGLAGSGNTGELFF
CDR3 DNA: TGTGCCATCAGTTATGGACTAGCGGGGTCGGGGAACACCGGGGAGCTGTTTTTT

J gene: TRBJ2-5
V gene: TRBV5-4
D gene: NA
CDR3 protein: CASSSPPLSGSLETQYF
CDR3 DNA: TGTGCCAGCAGCTCACCCCCCCTATCCGGGAGTCTTGAGACCCAGTACTTC

J gene: TRBJ2-7
V gene: TRBV5-6
D gene: TRBD1
CDR3 protein: CASSFGTGLGEQYF
CDR3 DNA: TGTGCCAGCAGCTTCGGGACAGGGCTGGGCGAGCAGTACTTC

J gene: TRBJ1-2
V gene: TRBV14
D gene: NA
CDR3 protein: CASSQVYGSGYTF
CDR3 DNA: TGTGCCAGCAGCCAAGTTTACGGGTCTGGCTACACCTTC

J gene: TRBJ1-1
V gene: TRBV7-2
D gene: TRBD1
CDR3 protein: CASSFGQGGTEAFF
CDR3 DNA: TGTGCCAGCAGCTTTGGACAGGGAGGAACTGAAGCTTTCTTT

J gene: TRBJ1-2
V gene: TRBV11-1
D gene: NA
CDR3 protein: CASSLLLAEGYTF
CDR3 DNA: TGTGCCAGCAGCTTATTACTGGCGGAGGGCTACACCTTC

J gene: TRBJ1-1
V gene: TRBV10-3
D gene: TRBD1
CDR3 protein: CAIREQGASEAFF
CDR3 DNA: TGTGCCATCAGGGAACAGGGGGCAAGTGAAGCTTTCTTT

J gene: TRBJ2-3
V gene: TRBV10-3
D gene: NA
CDR3 protein: CAIGRQVPTDTQYF
CDR3 DNA: TGTGCCATCGGCCGACAGGTCCCCACAGATACGCAGTATTTT

J gene: TRBJ2-4
V gene: TRBV28
D gene: TRBD1
CDR3 protein: CASSHRQGVAKNIQYF
CDR3 DNA: TGTGCCAGCAGCCACCGACAGGGCGTAGCCAAAAACATTCAGTACTTC

J gene: TRBJ1-1
V gene: TRBV18
D gene: NA
CDR3 protein: CASSPDSMRTEAFF
CDR3 DNA: TGTGCCAGCTCACCTGATTCAATGCGGACTGAAGCTTTCTTT

J gene: TRBJ1-4
V gene: TRBV7-9
D gene: NA
CDR3 protein: CASSPGAEKLFF
CDR3 DNA: TGTGCCAGCAGCCCAGGGGCTGAGAAACTGTTTTTT

J gene: TRBJ2-7
V gene: TRBV5-6
D gene: NA
CDR3 protein: CASSLGQYEQYF
CDR3 DNA: TGTGCCAGCAGCTTGGGGCAGTACGAGCAGTACTTC

J gene: TRBJ1-1
V gene: TRBV5-1
D gene: NA
CDR3 protein: CASSLSLFQATEAFF
CDR3 DNA: TGCGCCAGCAGCTTGTCGCTCTTCCAGGCCACTGAAGCTTTCTTT

J gene: TRBJ1-6
V gene: TRBV27
D gene: NA
CDR3 protein: CASSLLAGPGDSPLHF
CDR3 DNA: TGTGCCAGCAGTTTATTGGCCGGCCCGGGGGACTCACCCCTCCACTTT

J gene: TRBJ2-3
V gene: TRBV10-3
D gene: NA
CDR3 protein: CAVGADTQYF
CDR3 DNA: TGTGCCGTCGGAGCAGATACGCAGTATTTT

J gene: TRBJ2-7
V gene: TRBV11-3
D gene: NA
CDR3 protein: CASSFGSAREQYF
CDR3 DNA: TGTGCCAGCAGCTTCGGTTCCGCTCGCGAGCAGTACTTC

J gene: TRBJ2-2
V gene: TRBV10-3
D gene: NA
CDR3 protein: CATQADTGELFF
CDR3 DNA: TGTGCCACACAGGCAGACACCGGGGAGCTGTTTTTT

J gene: TRBJ1-1
V gene: TRBV6-6
D gene: TRBD1
CDR3 protein: CASRTGQGTTEAFF
CDR3 DNA: TGTGCCAGCAGGACGGGACAGGGGACCACTGAAGCTTTCTTT

J gene: TRBJ2-7
V gene: TRBV11-3
D gene: TRBD2
CDR3 protein: CASSLAASGRNYEQYF
CDR3 DNA: TGTGCCAGCAGCTTAGCCGCTAGCGGGAGAAACTACGAGCAGTACTTC

J gene: TRBJ1-5
V gene: TRBV2
D gene: NA
CDR3 protein: CASSAGNKDQPQHF
CDR3 DNA: TGTGCCAGCAGTGCGGGGAATAAGGATCAGCCCCAGCATTTT

J gene: TRBJ1-1
V gene: TRBV6-6
D gene: TRBD1
CDR3 protein: CASSRDRGSTEAFF
CDR3 DNA: TGTGCCAGCAGCCGAGACAGGGGGAGCACTGAAGCTTTCTTT

J gene: TRBJ1-2
V gene: TRBV19
D gene: NA
CDR3 protein: CASSIDPWKRNYGYTF
CDR3 DNA: TGTGCCAGTAGTATAGATCCTTGGAAGCGTAACTATGGCTACACCTTC

J gene: TRBJ1-3
V gene: TRBV7-2
D gene: NA
CDR3 protein: CASSPQGFAGNTIYF
CDR3 DNA: TGTGCCAGCAGCCCCCAGGGATTCGCGGGAAACACCATATATTTT

J gene: TRBJ2-7
V gene: TRBV4-3
D gene: TRBD2
CDR3 protein: CASSRVTSGRYYEQYF
CDR3 DNA: TGCGCCAGCAGCCGCGTTACTAGCGGGAGATACTACGAGCAGTACTTC

J gene: TRBJ2-1
V gene: TRBV30
D gene: TRBD2
CDR3 protein: CAWSAKGLADNEQFF
CDR3 DNA: TGTGCCTGGAGTGCAAAGGGACTAGCGGACAATGAGCAGTTCTTC

J gene: TRBJ1-3
V gene: TRBV9
D gene: TRBD1
CDR3 protein: CASSVGTEDTIYF
CDR3 DNA: TGTGCCAGCAGCGTCGGGACAGAGGACACCATATATTTT

J gene: TRBJ1-1
V gene: TRBV7-9
D gene: NA
CDR3 protein: CASSIDFGGNMNTEAFF
CDR3 DNA: TGTGCCAGCAGCATCGATTTCGGGGGAAACATGAACACTGAAGCTTTCTTT

J gene: TRBJ2-3
V gene: TRBV11-2
D gene: TRBD2
CDR3 protein: CASSLGRDTSTDTQYF
CDR3 DNA: TGTGCCAGCAGCTTGGGGAGGGATACTAGCACAGATACGCAGTATTTT

J gene: TRBJ1-6
V gene: TRBV28
D gene: TRBD1
CDR3 protein: CASIDRGDSPLHF
CDR3 DNA: TGTGCCAGCATAGACAGGGGTGATTCACCCCTCCACTTT

J gene: TRBJ1-4
V gene: TRBV5-5
D gene: NA
CDR3 protein: CASSPRTATNEKLFF
CDR3 DNA: TGTGCCAGCAGCCCGAGGACAGCAACTAATGAAAAACTGTTTTTT

J gene: TRBJ2-7
V gene: TRBV6-5
D gene: NA
CDR3 protein: CASTGVGSSYEQYF
CDR3 DNA: TGTGCCAGCACTGGGGTGGGGAGCTCCTACGAGCAGTACTTC

J gene: TRBJ2-7
V gene: TRBV5-1
D gene: TRBD2
CDR3 protein: CASSSPGGKYF
CDR3 DNA: TGCGCCAGCAGCTCCCCGGGGGGAAAGTACTTC

J gene: TRBJ2-3
V gene: TRBV27
D gene: NA
CDR3 protein: CASSLERGFDTQYF
CDR3 DNA: TGTGCCAGCAGTTTAGAACGTGGCTTCGATACGCAGTATTTT

J gene: TRBJ1-2
V gene: TRBV6-5
D gene: NA
CDR3 protein: CASRTTGRDGYTF
CDR3 DNA: TGTGCCAGCAGGACTACAGGGAGAGATGGCTACACCTTC

J gene: TRBJ2-1
V gene: TRBV6-1
D gene: TRBD2
CDR3 protein: CASSPRTSGNNEQFF
CDR3 DNA: TGTGCCAGCAGTCCACGGACTAGCGGCAACAATGAGCAGTTCTTC

J gene: TRBJ2-5
V gene: TRBV5-1
D gene: TRBD2
CDR3 protein: CASSLGGSGRSQETQYF
CDR3 DNA: TGCGCCAGCAGCTTGGGTGGTAGCGGGAGGAGCCAAGAGACCCAGTACTTC

J gene: TRBJ2-7
V gene: TRBV11-2
D gene: NA
CDR3 protein: CASSPPSPEQYF
CDR3 DNA: TGTGCCAGCAGCCCCCCCTCCCCCGAGCAGTACTTC

J gene: TRBJ2-2
V gene: TRBV4-3
D gene: NA
CDR3 protein: CASSQETVNTGELFF
CDR3 DNA: TGCGCCAGCAGCCAAGAGACAGTGAACACCGGGGAGCTGTTTTTT

J gene: TRBJ2-7
V gene: TRBV7-9
D gene: NA
CDR3 protein: CASSLARHSYEQYF
CDR3 DNA: TGTGCCAGCAGCTTAGCGCGTCACTCCTACGAGCAGTACTTC

J gene: TRBJ2-1
V gene: TRBV7-2
D gene: TRBD2
CDR3 protein: CASSSEMVAGPYNEQFF
CDR3 DNA: TGTGCCAGCAGCTCAGAGATGGTAGCGGGACCCTACAATGAGCAGTTCTTC

J gene: TRBJ2-7
V gene: TRBV2
D gene: NA
CDR3 protein: CASRYASYEQYF
CDR3 DNA: TGTGCCAGCAGGTACGCGTCCTACGAGCAGTACTTC

J gene: TRBJ1-4
V gene: TRBV5-1
D gene: TRBD1
CDR3 protein: CASSQNRDSNEKLFF
CDR3 DNA: TGCGCCAGCAGTCAAAACCGGGACAGTAATGAAAAACTGTTTTTT

J gene: TRBJ2-5
V gene: TRBV7-2
D gene: TRBD2
CDR3 protein: CASSGRGLAGGMRETQYF
CDR3 DNA: TGTGCCAGCAGCGGCCGAGGACTAGCGGGAGGTATGCGGGAGACCCAGTACTTC

J gene: TRBJ2-3
V gene: TRBV6-5
D gene: TRBD2
CDR3 protein: CASSPTSGNTDTQYF
CDR3 DNA: TGTGCCAGCAGTCCGACTAGCGGGAACACAGATACGCAGTATTTT

J gene: TRBJ2-1
V gene: TRBV5-6
D gene: NA
CDR3 protein: CASSLSGGVYNEQFF
CDR3 DNA: TGTGCCAGCAGCTTGTCTGGGGGCGTCTACAATGAGCAGTTCTTC

J gene: TRBJ2-7
V gene: TRBV5-1
D gene: NA
CDR3 protein: CASSPEFGQYEQYF
CDR3 DNA: TGCGCCAGCAGCCCGGAATTCGGACAGTACGAGCAGTACTTC

J gene: TRBJ2-3
V gene: TRBV7-2
D gene: TRBD2
CDR3 protein: CASSLGGRAIDTQYF
CDR3 DNA: TGTGCCAGCAGCTTAGGCGGGAGGGCCATAGATACGCAGTATTTT

J gene: TRBJ1-2
V gene: TRBV14
D gene: NA
CDR3 protein: CASSQDPGGTNGYTF
CDR3 DNA: TGTGCCAGCAGCCAAGATCCGGGGGGAACGAATGGCTACACCTTC